The 8 T cell receptor beta chains presented below share a single source sample, sequenced in a study of control samples from healthy donors and cancer patients. TCRdb's table, derived via immunoSEQ multiplex PCR, lists solely in-frame clones and lacks some. Among roughly 100,000 clones, about 92% were seen once, and the ten largest hold roughly 2.5%. The sequenced sample consisted of blood. The receptors derive from a woman under 30 in good health.

This rearrangement joins TRBV6-5 to TRBJ1-3, with D unresolved. Germline CDR1 and CDR2: MNHEY and SVGAGI. Trimming shortened V by 2 bases and J by 0 bases, and 5 bases separated the two germline ends. The CDR3 is made up of 14 amino acids. The CDR3 coding sequence is TGTGCCAGCAGTTACGGGGTCTCTGGAAACACCATATATTTT. It specifies CASSYGVSGNTIYF.

V and J are TRBV29-1 and TRBJ2-7; 8 bases line up with TRBD2. There are 13 residues in the CDR3. Looked up from germline, CDR1 is SQVTM and CDR2 is ANQGSEA. The V segment lost 4 bases and the J segment 2 bases; nucleotides outside the gene matches: 4. CDR3 loop: CSVGLAGTYEQYF. The CDR3 DNA is TGCAGCGTTGGTCTAGCGGGCACCTACGAGCAGTACTTC.

This clone was picked up one time. Here the CDR3 reads CASSLGSEAIYGYTF. For the CDR3, the DNA is TGCGCCAGCAGTTTAGGTTCCGAGGCTATCTATGGCTACACCTTC. V gene TRBV5-1 combines with J gene TRBJ1-2; the D is unclear. Germline CDR1 and CDR2: SGHRS and YFSETQ. Trimming stripped 5 bases from V and 4 bases from J, with 18 bases between. CDR3 length equals 15 residues.

This chain connects TRBV3-1 (or the pseudogene TRBV3-2) to TRBJ2-1; 13 bases match TRBD2. The trim removed 6 bases at V and 7 bases at J, leaving 0 bases unmatched. There are 13 residues in the CDR3. Per germline, CDR1 LGHDT and CDR2 YNNKEL (reference sequence). CDR3 amino acids: CASRLAGGNEQFF. The CDR3, as DNA: TGTGCCAGCAGACTAGCGGGAGGGAATGAGCAGTTCTTC.

In DNA form, the CDR3 reads TGTGCCAGCAGTGAGAGCCCGGGACGGAAATATGGCTACACCTTC. Its protein is CASSESPGRKYGYTF. The chain is built from TRBV6-4 and TRBJ1-2, with D perhaps matching TRBD1 (5 bases). Deletions cut 3 bases from V and 5 bases from J, with 16 bases between. The CDR3 is made up of 15 amino acids. Germline V gene data show CDR1 as MRHNA and CDR2 as SNTAGT.

The genes are TRBV4-3 and TRBJ2-5; TRBD2 aligns across 11 bases. CDR1 is LGHNA and CDR2 is YSLEER in the germline V gene. This CDR3 comprises 16 residues. Trimming cost V 0 bases and J 7 bases; bases outside gene matches: 7. Here the CDR3 reads CASSQDTSGSGGTQYF. The DNA for the CDR3 is TGCGCCAGCAGCCAAGATACTAGCGGGAGCGGTGGGACCCAGTACTTC.

J is TRBJ2-2 and V is TRBV4-2; TRBD2 agrees at 12 bases. The germline V gene encodes CDR1 LGHNA and CDR2 YNFKEQ. The CDR3 sequence is 17 residues long. The J segment lost 5 bases and the V segment lost 0 bases, leaving 4 bases of the junction unmatched. CDR3 DNA: TGTGCCAGCAGCCAAGAACTAGCGGGGGGAGGGACCGGGGAGCTGTTTTTT. Protein product: CASSQELAGGGTGELFF.

The V gene is TRBV7-8, the J gene TRBJ1-5, with a weak D call TRBD1 (6 bases). This CDR3 has 17 amino acids. Germline CDR1 SGHVS, CDR2 FQNEAQ. The ends were cut back, 5 bases at V and 7 bases at J, with 24 bases in the middle. The CDR3 DNA sequence: TGTGCCAGCAGCCTATCCCCGAAAGGACAGCCCAAACAGCCCCAGCATTTT. This gives the protein CASSLSPKGQPKQPQHF.